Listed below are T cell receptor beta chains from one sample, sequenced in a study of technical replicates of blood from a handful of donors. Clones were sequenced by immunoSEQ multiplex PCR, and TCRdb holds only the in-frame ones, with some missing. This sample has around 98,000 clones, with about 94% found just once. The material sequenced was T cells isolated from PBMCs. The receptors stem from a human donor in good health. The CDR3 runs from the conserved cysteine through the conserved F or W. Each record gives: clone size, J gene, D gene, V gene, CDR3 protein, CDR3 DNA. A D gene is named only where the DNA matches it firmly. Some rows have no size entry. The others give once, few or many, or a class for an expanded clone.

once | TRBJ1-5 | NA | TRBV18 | CASSPGGNRNQPQHF | TGTGCCAGCTCACCAGGCGGTAATCGCAATCAGCCCCAGCATTTT
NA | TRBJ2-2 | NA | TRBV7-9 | CASKWRESTGELFF | TGTGCCAGCAAGTGGCGGGAAAGTACCGGGGAGCTGTTTTTT
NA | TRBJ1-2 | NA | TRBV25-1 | CASSAGPLKGGGYTF | TGTGCCAGCAGTGCTGGCCCCCTGAAGGGGGGGGGCTACACCTTC
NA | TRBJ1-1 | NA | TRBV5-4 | CASSLVSDTEAFF | TGTGCCAGCAGCTTGGTCAGTGACACTGAAGCTTTCTTT
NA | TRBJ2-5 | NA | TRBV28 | CASSPPVGSGLEETQYF | TGTGCCAGCAGTCCCCCCGTGGGCAGCGGGCTTGAAGAGACCCAGTACTTC
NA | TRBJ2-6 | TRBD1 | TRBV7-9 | CASSPTTGGSSGANVLTF | TGTGCCAGCAGCCCTACCACAGGGGGGAGCTCTGGGGCCAACGTCCTGACTTTC
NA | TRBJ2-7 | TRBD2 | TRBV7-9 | CASSFSSGGEQYF | TGTGCCAGCAGCTTTTCTAGCGGGGGGGAGCAGTACTTC
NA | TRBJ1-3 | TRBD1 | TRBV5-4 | CASSSYVGQGTDTIYF | TGTGCCAGCAGCTCTTATGTGGGACAGGGGACGGACACCATATATTTT
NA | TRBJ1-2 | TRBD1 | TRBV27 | CASSYEQGALSGYTF | TGTGCCAGCAGTTACGAACAGGGGGCGCTTTCTGGCTACACCTTC
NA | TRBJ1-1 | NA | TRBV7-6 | CASSPGDTEAFF | TGTGCCAGCAGCCCAGGTGACACTGAAGCTTTCTTT
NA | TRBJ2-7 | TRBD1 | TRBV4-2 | CASSVAGTGIFYEQYF | TGTGCCAGCAGCGTGGCCGGGACAGGGATATTCTACGAGCAGTACTTC
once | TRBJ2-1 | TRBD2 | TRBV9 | CASSPLSGTSGGNEQFF | TGTGCCAGCAGCCCCCTTTCCGGGACTAGCGGGGGAAATGAGCAGTTCTTC
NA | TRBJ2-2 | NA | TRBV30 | CAWSGSGELFF | TGTGCCTGGAGTGGGAGCGGGGAGCTGTTTTTT
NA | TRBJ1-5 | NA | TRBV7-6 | CASSRTPGRSQPQHF | TGTGCCAGCAGCCGCACCCCTGGGCGATCTCAGCCCCAGCATTTT
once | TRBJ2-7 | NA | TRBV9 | CASSVAEGQAYEQYF | TGTGCCAGCAGCGTAGCTGAAGGCCAGGCCTACGAGCAGTACTTC